This T cell receptor beta chain was retrieved from a study of T cells in Graves' hyperthyroidism and ophthalmopathy (dated by TCRdb to between 2019 and 2020). For context, the study as a whole: Peripheral blood samples were taken at the time of initial diagnosis, prior to any treatment. The paper describes TCR Vbeta CDR3 sequencing of 120 to 150 peripheral blood samples, made up of 43 ophthalmopathy patients, around 73 hyperthyroidism patients and some 17 progressor patients. Once sampling was done, hyperthyroidism patients were given methimazole at a starting dose of 30 mg daily, whereas ophthalmopathy patients were given high-dose intravenous methylprednisolone. The approximately 98 discovery patients were randomly divided into training and test sets at a 7:3 ratio. Prospective prediction of ophthalmopathy was tested in an independent validation cohort consisting of about 20 hyperthyroidism patients and 15 to 17 patients who later progressed to ophthalmopathy. In addition, the study compared T-cell repertoires in thyroid tissue and in blood from several Graves' hyperthyroidism patients. To identify TCR V-J signatures that set the groups apart, the researchers used a discovery cohort of 90 to 100 patients, made up of approximately 43 with Graves' ophthalmopathy and approximately 57 with stable Graves' hyperthyroidism. Results and caveats for the whole study, not just this receptor: During validation, the model predicted progression to ophthalmopathy a median of approximately 6.5 months ahead of onset, with around 71% sensitivity and about 72% specificity. Most expanded thyroid clonotypes (frequency above 0.001) were also found in blood, which suggests that blood repertoires may mirror thyroid immune responses. No statistical method was used to fix the sample size in advance, and group allocation was not hidden from the investigators. Ophthalmopathy was separated from stable hyperthyroidism by a 13 V-J signature model, with about 88% sensitivity and roughly 81% specificity obtained in cross-validation and 80%/75% obtained in testing.

Deletion took 4 bases off V and 1 base off J, with a span of 14 bases between the germline ends. CDR3 length: 15 amino acids, cysteine to phenylalanine. The DNA shown is the 45-base CDR3, in frame from base 1. The germline V gene yields KGHSH for CDR1 and LQKENI for CDR2. The table lists this clonotype with many counts. The target of this receptor is not known. It has no much larger one-base neighbor in the sample; base qualities were not kept. Graves' hyperthyroidism was defined as stable when no progression to ophthalmopathy occurred over 18 months of follow-up. Hyperthyroidism patients were newly diagnosed, with disease duration under 2 months, and aged 18 to 65 years. The study excluded patients with uncontrolled infections, other autoimmune diseases, pregnancy or lactation. Diagnoses relied on clinical symptoms, serum thyroxine and TRAb, thyroid ultrasound and orbital computed tomography. PBMCs were separated from 8 to 10 ml of fresh peripheral blood using Ficoll-Paque density gradient centrifugation. Total RNA was extracted with Trizol reagent, and quality was checked on an Agilent 2100 Bioanalyzer.

TCR beta CDR3 regions were amplified from RNA transcripts. The TCR CDR3 was subjected to a first round of RT-PCR using the HTBI primer set and the Qiagen OneStep RT-PCR kit. A second multiplex PCR round built the libraries, followed by size selection and purification. Sequencing of the libraries was done on an Illumina HiSeq2000 using paired-end 100 bp reads. Processing in the source paper ran as follows. SOAPnuke was used to process the raw data, with reads discarded if the reads contained adapters or uncalled bases, had a mean Phred below 15, or lacked an exact constant-primer or identifier match. High-quality paired reads were merged with COPE v1.2.5, and unique nucleotide sequences were defined as clonotypes. MiTCR v1.1 was used to align the clonotypes against IMGT TRBV, TRBD and TRBJ reference segments. The analysis included only V-J combinations with a frequency above 0.0001, which together covered 99% to 99.2% of the repertoires. The TCS score was defined as F50 (clonal expansion) divided by E x V (chaos), with BLOSUM62-based TCRdist calculated between CDR3 peptides within each V-J. Welch's t-statistics and random forest reduced some 510 V-J features to fewer than 15, which were used in a naive Bayes classifier (R e1071). In TCRdb, the public reads were trimmed at Q25 with fastp and aligned with MiXCR, with productive beta chains retained. Each CDR3 protein appears once, grouped with its most common genes and DNA. Clone size and V and J calls follow TCRdb, not the original study. Counted in this sample were about 560,000 distinct CDR3 sequences; approximately 15% of them appeared once. 15% to 20% of the sample lies in the top ten.

The TCR originated in a woman younger than 35 with Graves' hyperthyroidism. Specimen: blood. The chain uses TRBV18 and TRBJ2-7; D gene: possibly TRBD1, on 6 matching bases. The CDR3 here reads CASSLEQGWSYEQYF. The DNA is as follows: TGTGCCAGCTCACTCGAACAGGGATGGTCCTACGAGCAGTACTTC.